The 18 T cell receptor beta chains below come from one sample, sequenced in a study of human T cells and chemical hapten exposure. Time point given: patch test 1, 2 weeks after DPC sensitization. The treatment was: therapeutic diphenylcyclopropenone sensitization with weekly scalp DPC. TCRdb fed the RACE reads into MiXCR, producing one record per CDR3 protein. This repertoire shows roughly 160,000 distinct CDR3 sequences, about 15% found once; its top ten account for about 1.7%. This sample comprised whole blood, obtained in connection with sensitization to the hapten diphenylcyclopropenone (DPC). Source of these receptors: a woman aged 25 to 39 with alopecia areata. Some clones in this sample may be carry-over from other donors' samples.

This clonotype was counted at least ten times. The chain employs TRBV7-8 and TRBJ1-1; 7 bases are shared with TRBD1. V lost 5 bases to trimming and J lost 4 bases; unmatched junction nucleotides: 7. The CDR3 loop spans 14 amino acids. CDR1 is SGHVS, CDR2 FQNEAQ, per germline. CDR3 protein: CASSEGGRGTEAFF. DNA of the CDR3: TGTGCCAGCAGCGAAGGGGGCCGTGGCACTGAAGCTTTCTTT.

V is TRBV29-1 and J is TRBJ1-4; no firm D call. The CDR3 consists of 12 residues. Germline CDR1 SQVTM, CDR2 ANQGSEA. Between the trimmed V and J ends, which lost 7 bases and 7 bases, there was a span of 13 bases. CDR3 residues: CSAWGGGEKLFF. CDR3 DNA sequence: TGCAGCGCTTGGGGAGGTGGTGAAAAACTGTTTTTT.

This clonotype was observed at least ten times. V usage is TRBV9 and J usage is TRBJ1-2; 11 bases are a match to TRBD1. Germline V lookup: CDR1 SGDLS, CDR2 YYNGEE. The CDR3 has 15 residues. Trimming removed 4 bases from V and 4 bases from J; junction bases left unmatched: 6. The CDR3, as DNA: TGTGCCAGCAGCCTACCGGGACAGGGGGTCTATGGCTACACCTTC. As protein: CASSLPGQGVYGYTF.

This clonotype appeared many times. This chain joins TRBV6-5 and TRBJ2-5; D remains unclear. The V gene lost 7 bases and the J gene lost 4 bases, with 13 bases spanning the gap. CDR1 and CDR2 (germline): MNHEY, SVGAGI. The CDR3 is made up of 13 amino acids. CDR3 in DNA: TGTGCCAGCACCCACCCTCTCGGAGAGACCCAGTACTTC. Translation gives CASTHPLGETQYF.

This clonotype has only a few counts. The chain recombines TRBV6-5 with TRBJ1-1, with D uncertain. Germline V gene lookup returns CDR1 MNHEY and CDR2 SVGAGI. The V end lost 5 bases, the J end lost 1 base, and 14 bases lay between the germline ends. This CDR3 has 15 amino acids. The CDR3 sequence is CASSTPSGENTEAFF. The CDR3 DNA reads as TGTGCCAGCAGTACCCCCAGTGGTGAGAACACTGAAGCTTTCTTT.

This clonotype showed up just a few times. The gene calls are TRBV10-2 and TRBJ2-3; TRBD1 is a possible D gene (6 bases). The germline V gene encodes CDR1 WSHSY and CDR2 SAAADI. With 2 bases removed from V and 4 bases from J, the gap between germline ends came to 13 bases. CDR3 size: 15 residues. Here the CDR3 DNA reads TGCGCCAGCAGTGAGGACAGGTTTGACTCAGATACGCAGTATTTT. The encoded protein is CASSEDRFDSDTQYF.

This clonotype was recorded a few times. The rearrangement links TRBV25-1 to TRBJ2-6; 10 bases fit TRBD2. The CDR3 sequence is 20 residues long. Germline V gives CDR1 MGHDK, CDR2 SYGVNS. Trimming at V came to 3 bases and at J to 0 bases, leaving 11 bases not matched to a gene. DNA of the CDR3: TGTGCCAGCAGTGATGACTTAGCGGGAGGCCCTTTCTCTGGGGCCAACGTCCTGACTTTC. This codes for CASSDDLAGGPFSGANVLTF.

This clonotype was observed a handful of times. This chain uses TRBV27 with TRBJ2-7; 11 positions agree with TRBD2. V was pared by 3 bases and J by 6 bases, with 7 bases of the junction left unmatched. The CDR3 is 15 amino acids. CDR1 and CDR2 (germline): MNHEY, SMNVEV (reference sequence). DNA for the CDR3: TGTGCCAGCAGTTTGACTCCTAGCGGGAGGTCCGAGCAGTACTTC. Translated, it gives CASSLTPSGRSEQYF.

This clonotype was seen more than once but under ten times. This chain uses TRBV28 with TRBJ2-6; no clear D. With 8 bases removed from V and 0 bases from J, the gap between germline ends came to 11 bases. The CDR3 spans 15 residues. The germline gives CDR1 MDHEN, CDR2 SYDVKM. CDR3 nucleotide sequence: TGTGCCAGCGGCCAGGCAAGCTCTGGGGCCAACGTCCTGACTTTC. It yields the protein CASGQASSGANVLTF.

This clonotype was seen only a few times. This sequence joins TRBV5-6 and TRBJ2-3; D is undetermined. The V end was cut by 1 base, the J end by 2 bases, with 8 bases between. Germline loops: CDR1 SGHDT, CDR2 YYEEEE. This CDR3 contains 14 residues. For the CDR3, the DNA is TGTGCCAGCAGCTTGTTACAGAACACAGATACGCAGTATTTT. This translates into CASSLLQNTDTQYF.

This clonotype showed up many times. V gene TRBV10-3 combines with J gene TRBJ2-2; unclear D gene. The CDR3 is 13 residues long. V was trimmed by 6 bases and J by 6 bases, leaving 11 bases between them. CDR1 and CDR2 (germline): ENHRY, SYGVKD. DNA of the CDR3: TGTGCCATCAGCCTTCAAGGTGCCGGGGAGCTGTTTTTT. Amino acid sequence: CAISLQGAGELFF.

V and J are TRBV7-2 and TRBJ1-2; D unclear. V gave up 3 bases and J gave up 1 base, with 6 bases separating them. Germline CDR1 reads SGHTA; CDR2 reads FQGNSA. CDR3 length equals 13 residues. The CDR3 protein is CASSFDDNYGYTF. CDR3 coding DNA: TGTGCCAGCAGCTTTGATGATAACTATGGCTACACCTTC.

This clonotype was seen only a few times. The V gene is TRBV13, the J gene TRBJ2-5, with 8 positions matching TRBD1. This CDR3 region has 14 residues. The junction had 7 bases not matched to a gene; V was cut back by 5 bases and J by 5 bases. The germline gives CDR1 PRHDT, CDR2 FYEKMQ (reference sequence). The CDR3 region has the DNA TGTGCCAGCAGCCGGACAGGGATCGAGGAGACCCAGTACTTC. Its protein is CASSRTGIEETQYF.

This clonotype was counted ten times or more. This chain connects TRBV6-6 to TRBJ2-7; 8 nucleotides match TRBD1. The CDR3 has 15 residues. V gave up 5 bases and J gave up 1 base; unmatched junction bases: 7. Germline-derived CDR1 and CDR2 are MNHNY and SVGAGI (reference sequence). DNA for the CDR3: TGTGCCAGCAGTCTTCCCCGGACAGGGTCCTACGAGCAGTACTTC. It yields the protein CASSLPRTGSYEQYF.

CDR3 sequence reads: CASSLGETGREKLFF. Here the CDR3 DNA reads TGCGCCAGCAGCTTGGGAGAGACAGGGCGTGAAAAACTGTTTTTT. This chain joins TRBV5-1 and TRBJ1-4; 7 bases map to TRBD1. Per germline, CDR1 SGHRS and CDR2 YFSETQ. The length of the CDR3 is 15 residues. The junction had 6 bases not matched to a gene; V was cut back by 0 bases and J by 7 bases.

This clonotype was seen repeatedly, ten times or more. In nucleotides, the CDR3 is TGTGCCAGCAGCTTGCGACAGGGGGTCGGGGAAGAGTACTTC. Translation: CASSLRQGVGEEYF. The chain is built from TRBV5-6 and TRBJ2-7; 9 positions agree with TRBD1. The CDR3 totals 14 residues. V shed 1 base, J shed 11 bases, and the junction held 10 bases outside the gene matches. Germline lookup yields CDR1 SGHDT and CDR2 YYEEEE. The full variable domain, completed using reference TRBV5-6 and TRBJ2-7, is DAGVTQSPTHLIKTRGQQVTLRCSPKSGHDTVSWYQQALGQGPQFIFQYYEEEERQRGNFPDRFSGHQFPNYSSELNVNALLLGDSALYLCASSLRQGVGEEYFGPGTRLTVT.

The chain joins TRBV11-2 to TRBJ2-1, with 10 bases matching TRBD2. J was trimmed by 6 bases and V by 5 bases; bases with no gene match: 10. CDR1 SGHAT and CDR2 FQNNGV come from the germline V gene. CDR3 size: 16 residues. CDR3 loop: CASSRSGGTGSNEQFF. The CDR3 DNA follows: TGTGCCAGCAGCCGTAGCGGGGGGACCGGGTCCAATGAGCAGTTCTTC.

The chain recombines TRBV5-1 with TRBJ2-1, with D possibly matching TRBD1 (5 bases). Trimming pared 3 bases from V and 7 bases from J, leaving 11 bases between. CDR3 length: 13 amino acids. Germline V gene sequence: CDR1 SGHRS, CDR2 YFSETQ. The CDR3 DNA is TGCGCCAGCAGCTGGCAGGGTCTGAATGAGCAGTTCTTC. Protein product: CASSWQGLNEQFF. Drawing the rest from reference TRBV5-1 and TRBJ2-1, the complete variable domain is KAGVTQTPRYLIKTRGQQVTLSCSPISGHRSVSWYQQTPGQGLQFLFEYFSETQRNKGNFPGRFSGRQFSNSRSEMNVSTLELGDSALYLCASSWQGLNEQFFGPGTRLTVL.